This T cell receptor (beta chain) was obtained from a study of blood T cells in healthy people across ages. The CDR3 runs 18 residues. CDR1 and CDR2 (germline): KGHSH, LQKENI. The V segment lost 4 bases and the J segment 0 bases; nucleotides outside the gene matches: 7. The authors ran a second PCR of 7 to 11 cycles using a sample-barcoded 5' primer and a J-beta primer mix. TCRdb reprocessed the 5' RACE reads with MiXCR, giving one entry per CDR3 protein. Of hundreds of thousands of distinct CDR3 sequences in the sample, around 24% were seen once. These data also formed part of another study, on T cells of mothers and their children.

Sample: blood. The origin of this receptor is a boy aged 10-17 years in good health. The V call is TRBV18, the J call TRBJ2-1; 12 nucleotides agree with TRBD2. The DNA for the CDR3 is TGTGCCAGCTCACGACACACGACTAGCGGGAGCTCCTACAATGAGCAGTTCTTC. This translates into CASSRHTTSGSSYNEQFF.